What follows is one T cell receptor beta chain and its context. A much larger clone differs by one base, so this may be a read error. TCRbeta libraries were built with three rounds of nested PCR, modified from ARM-PCR. TCRdb fed the multiplex PCR reads into MiXCR, producing one record per CDR3 protein. Among under 100,000 distinct CDR3 sequences listed, nearly 70% were seen once. The sample originates from a study of tumor and adjacent non-tumor tissue in lung cancer. This sample's RNA came from whole unsorted tissue. Germline CDR1 and CDR2: SGHNT and YYREEE (reference sequence). The CDR3 runs to 14 residues. The V gene end was trimmed by 4 bases and the J gene end by 9 bases; junction bases not matched to a gene: 10.

Material: lung tumor tissue. This TCR was recovered from a woman aged 70 to 79 with non-small cell lung cancer. The genes are TRBV5-4 and TRBJ2-1, with 7 bases aligning to TRBD2. The CDR3 here is CASSPRLALAEQFF. CDR3 nucleotides: TGTGCCAGCAGCCCTAGACTAGCATTGGCTGAGCAGTTCTTC.